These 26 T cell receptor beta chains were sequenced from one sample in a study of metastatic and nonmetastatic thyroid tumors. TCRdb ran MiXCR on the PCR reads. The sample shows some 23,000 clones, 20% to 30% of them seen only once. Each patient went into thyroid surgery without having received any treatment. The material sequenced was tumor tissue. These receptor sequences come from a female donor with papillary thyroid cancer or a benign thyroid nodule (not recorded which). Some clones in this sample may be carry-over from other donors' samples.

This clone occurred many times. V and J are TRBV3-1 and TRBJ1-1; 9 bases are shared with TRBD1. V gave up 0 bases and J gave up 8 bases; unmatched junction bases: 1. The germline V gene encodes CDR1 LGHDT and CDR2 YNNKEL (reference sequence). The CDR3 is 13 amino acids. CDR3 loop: CASSQEGTGEAFF. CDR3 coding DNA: TGTGCCAGCAGCCAAGAGGGGACAGGGGAAGCTTTCTTT.

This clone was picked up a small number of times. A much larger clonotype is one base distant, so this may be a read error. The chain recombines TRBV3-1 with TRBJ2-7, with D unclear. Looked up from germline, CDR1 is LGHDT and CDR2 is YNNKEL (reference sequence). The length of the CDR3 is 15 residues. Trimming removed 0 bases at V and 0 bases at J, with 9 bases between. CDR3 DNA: TGTGCCAGCAGCCAAGATCTTGCAGCCTCCTACGAGCAGTACTTC. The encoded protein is CASSQDLAASYEQYF.

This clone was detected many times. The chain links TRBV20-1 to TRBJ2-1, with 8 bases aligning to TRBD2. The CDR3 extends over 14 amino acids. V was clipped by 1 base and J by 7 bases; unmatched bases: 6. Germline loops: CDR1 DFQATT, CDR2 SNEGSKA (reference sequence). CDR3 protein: CSARVTGGRNEQFF. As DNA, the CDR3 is TGCAGTGCTAGAGTAACGGGGGGGCGGAATGAGCAGTTCTTC.

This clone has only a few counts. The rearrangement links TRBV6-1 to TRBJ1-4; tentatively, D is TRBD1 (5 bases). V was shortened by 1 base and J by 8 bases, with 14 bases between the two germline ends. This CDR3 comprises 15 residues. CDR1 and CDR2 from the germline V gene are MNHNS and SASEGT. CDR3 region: CASSEVVRVNEKLFF. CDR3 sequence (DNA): TGTGCCAGCAGTGAAGTCGTCAGGGTCAACGAAAAACTGTTTTTT.

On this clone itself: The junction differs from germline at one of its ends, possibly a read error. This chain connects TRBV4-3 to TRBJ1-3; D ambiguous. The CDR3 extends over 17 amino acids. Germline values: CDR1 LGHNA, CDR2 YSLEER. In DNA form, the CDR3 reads TGCGCCAGCAGCCAAGATTTAGTGCCTAGCTCTGTAAACACCATATATTTT. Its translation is CASSQDLVPSSVNTIYF.

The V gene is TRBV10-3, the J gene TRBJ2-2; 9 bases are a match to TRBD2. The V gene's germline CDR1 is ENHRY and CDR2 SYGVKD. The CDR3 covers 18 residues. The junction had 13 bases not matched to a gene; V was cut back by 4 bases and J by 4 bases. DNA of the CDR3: TGTGCCATCAGTGCCGGGACTAGCTGGGGGGCTGTCACCGGGGAGCTGTTTTTT. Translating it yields CAISAGTSWGAVTGELFF.

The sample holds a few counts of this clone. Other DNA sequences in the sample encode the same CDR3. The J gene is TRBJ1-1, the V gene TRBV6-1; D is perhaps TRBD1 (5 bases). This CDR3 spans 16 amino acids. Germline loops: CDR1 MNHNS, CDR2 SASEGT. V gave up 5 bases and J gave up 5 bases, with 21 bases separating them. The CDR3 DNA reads TGTGCCAGCAGTCGAGCAGGGCCCACATGGGGAACTGAAGCTTTCTTT. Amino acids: CASSRAGPTWGTEAFF.

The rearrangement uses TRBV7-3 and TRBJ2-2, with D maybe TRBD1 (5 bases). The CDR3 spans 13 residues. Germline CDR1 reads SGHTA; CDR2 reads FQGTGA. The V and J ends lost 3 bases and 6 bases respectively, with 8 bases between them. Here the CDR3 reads CASSFQGAGELFF. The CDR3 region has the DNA TGTGCCAGCAGCTTCCAGGGCGCCGGGGAGCTGTTTTTT.

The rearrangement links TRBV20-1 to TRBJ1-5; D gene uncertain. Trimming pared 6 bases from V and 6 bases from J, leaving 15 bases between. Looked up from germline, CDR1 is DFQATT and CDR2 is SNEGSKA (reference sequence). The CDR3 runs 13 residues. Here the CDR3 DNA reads TGCAGTGCCCCTCTTCTCGGTGGTCAGCCCCAGCATTTT. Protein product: CSAPLLGGQPQHF.

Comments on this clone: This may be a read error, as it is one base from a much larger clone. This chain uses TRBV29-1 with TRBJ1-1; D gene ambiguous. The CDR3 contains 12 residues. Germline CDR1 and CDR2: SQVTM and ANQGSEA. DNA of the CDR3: TGCAGCGTAGACCCCCGAGGAACTGAAGCTTTATTT. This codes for CSVDPRGTEALF. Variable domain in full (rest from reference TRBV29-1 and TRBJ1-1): SAVISQKPSRDICQRGTSLTIQCQVDSQVTMMFWYRQQPGQSLTLIATANQGSEATYESGFVIDKFPISRPNLTFSTLTVSNMSPEDSSIYLCSVDPRGTEALFGQGTRLTVV.

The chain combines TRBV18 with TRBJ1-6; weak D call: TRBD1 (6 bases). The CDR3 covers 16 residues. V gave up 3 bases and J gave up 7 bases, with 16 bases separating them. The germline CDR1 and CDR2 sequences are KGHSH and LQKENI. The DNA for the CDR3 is TGTGCCAGCTCACCTTTGGGGGCAGGGGACAATTCACCCCTCCACTTT. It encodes CASSPLGAGDNSPLHF. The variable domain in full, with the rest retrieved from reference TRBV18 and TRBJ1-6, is NAGVMQNPRHLVRRRGQEARLRCSPMKGHSHVYWYRQLPEEGLKFMVYLQKENIIDESGMPKERFSAEFPKEGPSILRIQQVVRGDSAAYFCASSPLGAGDNSPLHFGNGTRLTVT.

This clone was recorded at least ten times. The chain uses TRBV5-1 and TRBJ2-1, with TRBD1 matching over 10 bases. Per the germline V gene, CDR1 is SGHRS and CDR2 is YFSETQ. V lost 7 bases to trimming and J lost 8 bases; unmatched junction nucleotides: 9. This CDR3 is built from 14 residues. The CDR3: CASSDRGQIDEQFF. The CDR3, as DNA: TGCGCCAGCTCTGACAGGGGGCAAATCGATGAGCAGTTCTTC. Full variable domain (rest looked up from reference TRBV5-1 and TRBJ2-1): KAGVTQTPRYLIKTRGQQVTLSCSPISGHRSVSWYQQTPGQGLQFLFEYFSETQRNKGNFPGRFSGRQFSNSRSEMNVSTLELGDSALYLCASSDRGQIDEQFFGPGTRLTVL.

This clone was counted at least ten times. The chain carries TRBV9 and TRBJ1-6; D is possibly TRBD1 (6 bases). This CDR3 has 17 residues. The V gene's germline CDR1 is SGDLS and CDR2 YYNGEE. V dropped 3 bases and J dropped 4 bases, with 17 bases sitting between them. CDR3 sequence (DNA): TGTGCCAGCAGCGCCTGGGGGACACAGAATTATAATTCACCCCTCCACTTT. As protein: CASSAWGTQNYNSPLHF.

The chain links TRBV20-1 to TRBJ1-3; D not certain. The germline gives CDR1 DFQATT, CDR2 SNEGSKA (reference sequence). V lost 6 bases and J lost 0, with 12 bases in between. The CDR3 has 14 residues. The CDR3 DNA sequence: TGCAGTGCCCCTCCGGCAAACTCTGGAAACACCATATATTTT. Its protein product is CSAPPANSGNTIYF.

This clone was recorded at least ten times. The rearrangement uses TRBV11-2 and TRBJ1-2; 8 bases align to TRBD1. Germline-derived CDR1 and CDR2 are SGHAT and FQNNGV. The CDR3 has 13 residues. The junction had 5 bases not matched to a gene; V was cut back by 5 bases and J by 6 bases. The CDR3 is CASSEQGADGYTF. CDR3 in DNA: TGTGCCAGCAGCGAGCAGGGGGCGGATGGCTACACCTTC.

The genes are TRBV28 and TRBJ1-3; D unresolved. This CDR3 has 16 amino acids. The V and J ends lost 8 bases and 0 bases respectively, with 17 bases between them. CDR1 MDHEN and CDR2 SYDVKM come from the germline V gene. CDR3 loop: CASSSNKVLSGNTIYF. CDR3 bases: TGTGCCAGCTCCTCAAATAAGGTACTCTCTGGAAACACCATATATTTT.

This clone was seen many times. The CDR3 is CASSDRGGVTDTQYF. As DNA, the CDR3 is TGCGCCAGCAGTGATCGCGGGGGGGTAACAGATACGCAGTATTTT. The rearrangement joins TRBV10-2 to TRBJ2-3; 9 bases are shared with TRBD2. Germline trimming cut 3 bases from V and 3 bases from J; bases unmatched to any gene: 4. This CDR3 is 15 amino acids long. Germline CDR1 WSHSY, CDR2 SAAADI.

The CDR3 here is CSAWGDVPPSKLFF. CDR3 nucleotide sequence: TGCAGTGCATGGGGAGACGTCCCGCCGTCAAAACTGTTTTTT. The chain is built from TRBV20-1 and TRBJ1-4; D remains unclear. Trimming shortened V by 6 bases and J by 10 bases, and 21 bases separated the two germline ends. This CDR3 is 14 amino acids long. Germline V gene sequence: CDR1 DFQATT, CDR2 SNEGSKA (reference sequence).

The CDR3, as DNA: TGTGCCAGCAGCCCCTACCCCGTCACTGAAGCTTTCTTT. It is translated as CASSPYPVTEAFF. V is TRBV11-2 and J is TRBJ1-1; D is unclear. Germline lookup yields CDR1 SGHAT and CDR2 FQNNGV. The V and J ends lost 5 bases and 4 bases respectively, with 11 bases between them. The CDR3 contains 13 residues. The full variable domain, rest sourced from reference TRBV11-2 and TRBJ1-1, is EAGVAQSPRYKIIEKRQSVAFWCNPISGHATLYWYQQILGQGPKLLIQFQNNGVVDDSQLPKDRFSAERLKGVDSTLKIQPAKLEDSAVYLCASSPYPVTEAFFGQGTRLTVV.

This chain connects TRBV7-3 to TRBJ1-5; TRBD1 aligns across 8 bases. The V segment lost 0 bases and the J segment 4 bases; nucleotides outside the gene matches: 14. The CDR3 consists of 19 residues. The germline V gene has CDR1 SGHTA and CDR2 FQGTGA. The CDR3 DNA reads TGTGCCAGCAGCTTAACCAACCGCGGACAGGGAGATGCGAATCAGCCCCAGCATTTT. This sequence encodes CASSLTNRGQGDANQPQHF. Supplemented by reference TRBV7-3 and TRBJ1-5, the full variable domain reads GAGVSQTPSNKVTEKGKYVELRCDPISGHTALYWYRQSLGQGPEFLIYFQGTGAADDSGLPNDRFFAVRPEGSVSTLKIQRTERGDSAVYLCASSLTNRGQGDANQPQHFGDGTRLSIL.

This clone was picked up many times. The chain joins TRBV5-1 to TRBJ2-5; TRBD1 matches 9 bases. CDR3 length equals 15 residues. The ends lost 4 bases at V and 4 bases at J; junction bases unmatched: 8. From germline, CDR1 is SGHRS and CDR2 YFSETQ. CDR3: CASSATGDRAETQYF. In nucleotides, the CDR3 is TGCGCCAGCAGCGCTACCGGGGACAGGGCAGAGACCCAGTACTTC. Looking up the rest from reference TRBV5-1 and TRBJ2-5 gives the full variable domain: KAGVTQTPRYLIKTRGQQVTLSCSPISGHRSVSWYQQTPGQGLQFLFEYFSETQRNKGNFPGRFSGRQFSNSRSEMNVSTLELGDSALYLCASSATGDRAETQYFGPGTRLLVL.

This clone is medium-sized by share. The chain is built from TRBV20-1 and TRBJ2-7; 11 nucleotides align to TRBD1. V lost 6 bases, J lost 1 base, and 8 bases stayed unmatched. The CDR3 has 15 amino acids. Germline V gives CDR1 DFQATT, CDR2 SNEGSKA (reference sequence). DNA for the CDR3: TGCAGTGCATCCCCCGGGACAGGGGGTTCCTACGAGCAGTACTTC. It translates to CSASPGTGGSYEQYF.

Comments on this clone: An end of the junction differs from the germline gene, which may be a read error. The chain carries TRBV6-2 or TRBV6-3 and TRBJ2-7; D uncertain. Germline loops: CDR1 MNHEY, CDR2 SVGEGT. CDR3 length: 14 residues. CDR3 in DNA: TGTGCCAGCAGTTACTCCCATAGCTCCTACGATCAGTACTTC. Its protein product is CASSYSHSSYDQYF.

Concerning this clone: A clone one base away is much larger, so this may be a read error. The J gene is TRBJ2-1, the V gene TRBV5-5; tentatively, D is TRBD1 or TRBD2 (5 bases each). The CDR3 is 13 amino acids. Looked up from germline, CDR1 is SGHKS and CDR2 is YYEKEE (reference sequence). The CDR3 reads CASSPSQGWEHFF. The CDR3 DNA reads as TGTGCCAGCAGCCCCTCCCAGGGTTGGGAGCATTTCTTC.

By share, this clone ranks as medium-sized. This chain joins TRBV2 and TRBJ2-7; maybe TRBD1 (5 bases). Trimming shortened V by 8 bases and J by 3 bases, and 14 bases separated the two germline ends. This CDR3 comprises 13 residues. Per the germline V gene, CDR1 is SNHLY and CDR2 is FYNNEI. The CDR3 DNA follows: TGTGCCAGCGTAGGGCAGGGTTTCTACGAGCAGTACTTC. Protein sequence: CASVGQGFYEQYF.

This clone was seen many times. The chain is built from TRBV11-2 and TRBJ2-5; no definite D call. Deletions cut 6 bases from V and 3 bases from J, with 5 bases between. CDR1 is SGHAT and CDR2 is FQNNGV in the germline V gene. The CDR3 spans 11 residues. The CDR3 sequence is CASSFEETQYF. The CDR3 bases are TGTGCCAGCAGTTTTGAAGAGACCCAGTACTTC.